This T cell receptor beta chain stems from a study of OX40 agonist ivuxolimab in advanced cancers. Study findings and constraints: At 0.1-3.0 mg/kg, partial responders had clonal expansion among the lowest observed.

Germline assignment: CDR1 LGHNA and CDR2 YSLEER. CDR3 size: 14 residues. The germline V and J ends were trimmed by 2 bases and 1 base, with 8 bases remaining between them. Clones were read by immunoSEQ multiplex PCR, and TCRdb kept only the in-frame ones, dropping some. The repertoire consists of 73,000 or so clones, with roughly 80% occurring once and the leading ten covering over 0.4%. As regards this clone: Antigen specificity is unknown.

The sample here was CD4+ or CD8+ T cells sorted from blood, taken in a trial of the OX40 agonist ivuxolimab. The sequence was obtained from an adult with an advanced solid tumor such as melanoma, head and neck, liver or kidney cancer. The chain couples TRBV4-3 to TRBJ1-1; D remains ambiguous. CDR3 DNA sequence: TGCGCCAGCAGCCAAAGACGGACGAACACTGAAGCTTTCTTT. This codes for CASSQRRTNTEAFF.